Below, 13 T cell receptor beta chains from the same sample are listed, as sequenced in a study of T cells in tuberculosis. Sequencing used immunoSEQ multiplex PCR; TCRdb keeps in-frame clones, though not all of them. The repertoire consists of thousands of clones, with over 90% occurring once and the leading ten covering roughly 12%. The sequencing sample was made of PBMCs. All receptors come from an adult with tuberculosis.

This chain joins TRBV7-9 and TRBJ1-2; 9 bases fit TRBD1. The CDR3 covers 14 residues. After removal of 2 bases from V and 4 bases from J, the junction contained 2 bases not matched to a gene. The germline gives CDR1 SEHNR, CDR2 FQNEAQ (reference sequence). The CDR3 sequence: CASSLTGGGYGYTF. In nucleotides, the CDR3 is TGTGCCAGCAGCTTAACAGGGGGCGGCTATGGCTACACCTTC. The variable domain in full, with the rest retrieved from reference TRBV7-9 and TRBJ1-2, is DTGVSQNPRHKITKRGQNVTFRCDPISEHNRLYWYRQTLGQGPEFLTYFQNEAQLEKSRLLSDRFSAERPKGSFSTLEIQRTEQGDSAMYLCASSLTGGGYGYTFGSGTRLTVV.

The rearrangement uses TRBV30 and TRBJ1-6; D remains unclear. This CDR3 comprises 14 residues. The germline gives CDR1 GTSNPN, CDR2 SVGIG (reference sequence). With 0 bases removed from V and 8 bases from J, the gap between germline ends came to 11 bases. CDR3 in DNA: TGTGCCTGGAGTGTAAGGAGTTCCGATTCACCCCTCCACTTT. Protein: CAWSVRSSDSPLHF.

The V call is TRBV5-1, the J call TRBJ2-7; 10 bases line up with TRBD2. CDR1 SGHRS and CDR2 YFSETQ come from the germline V gene. This CDR3 is 18 amino acids long. With 4 bases clipped from V and 4 bases from J, the junction kept 17 bases outside the gene matches. CDR3 sequence: CASSGGLAGVSTRYEQYF. CDR3 DNA: TGCGCCAGCAGCGGGGGGCTAGCGGGAGTCTCAACCAGATACGAGCAGTACTTC.

This chain connects TRBV5-8 to TRBJ1-2; 10 nucleotides agree with TRBD1. The CDR3 covers 16 residues. Germline V gives CDR1 SGHTS, CDR2 YDEGEE. The V gene end was trimmed by 4 bases and the J gene end by 5 bases; junction bases not matched to a gene: 11. The CDR3: CASSPRRGTGVYGYTF. The CDR3 DNA reads TGTGCCAGCAGCCCCCGGCGGGGGACAGGGGTTTATGGCTACACCTTC.

The chain links TRBV2 to TRBJ2-3, with TRBD2 as a possible D gene (6 bases). Germline assignment: CDR1 SNHLY and CDR2 FYNNEI. This CDR3 is built from 16 residues. V was shortened by 4 bases and J by 6 bases, with 20 bases between the two germline ends. CDR3 region: CASSGNWDSTTDTQYF. The CDR3 coding sequence is TGTGCCAGCAGTGGGAACTGGGACTCTACCACTGATACGCAGTATTTT.

This chain's CDR3 is CASRTGQWGYTF. For the CDR3, the DNA is TGCGCCAGCAGGACAGGCCAGTGGGGCTACACCTTC. J is TRBJ1-2 and V is TRBV5-1, with D maybe TRBD1 (6 bases). Germline CDR1 is SGHRS and CDR2 is YFSETQ. V lost 5 bases, J lost 8 bases, and 13 bases lay in between. The CDR3 contains 12 residues.

This clone was found once. The chain employs TRBV13 and TRBJ1-5; 10 bases fit TRBD1. Losses at the gene ends were 3 bases for V and 5 bases for J; bases not matched to a gene: 1. From germline, CDR1 is PRHDT and CDR2 FYEKMQ (reference sequence). The CDR3 sequence is 14 residues long. The CDR3: CASSLGQGYQPQHF. The CDR3 DNA reads as TGTGCCAGCAGCTTGGGACAGGGGTATCAGCCCCAGCATTTT.

The chain has TRBV27 and TRBJ1-5; TRBD1 aligns across 7 bases. The CDR3 sequence is 14 residues long. With V trimmed by 7 bases and J by 7 bases, 10 bases remained unmatched. Germline-derived CDR1 and CDR2 are MNHEY and SMNVEV (reference sequence). Written as DNA, the CDR3 is TGTGCCAGCAATAAACATCAGGGGGGACAGCCCCAGCATTTT. This gives the protein CASNKHQGGQPQHF.

The chain carries TRBV6-5 and TRBJ1-2; 8 bases map to TRBD1. Germline V CDR1 and CDR2: MNHEY, SVGAGI. V shed 4 bases and J 0 bases; nucleotides not matched to a gene: 4. This CDR3 spans 15 amino acids. CDR3 DNA: TGTGCCAGCAGTTTCCAACAGGGGGCTAACTATGGCTACACCTTC. Protein: CASSFQQGANYGYTF.

The rearrangement links TRBV5-1 to TRBJ1-3, with D uncertain. Trimming shortened V by 7 bases and J by 3 bases, and 14 bases separated the two germline ends. CDR3 length: 14 amino acids. CDR1 and CDR2 from the germline V gene are SGHRS and YFSETQ. The CDR3: CASSLSGLGNTIYF. DNA of the CDR3: TGCGCCAGCTCCTTGTCTGGGCTTGGAAACACCATATATTTT. The entire variable domain, with the rest obtained from reference TRBV5-1 and TRBJ1-3, is as follows: KAGVTQTPRYLIKTRGQQVTLSCSPISGHRSVSWYQQTPGQGLQFLFEYFSETQRNKGNFPGRFSGRQFSNSRSEMNVSTLELGDSALYLCASSLSGLGNTIYFGEGSWLTVV.

V and J are TRBV7-2 and TRBJ1-2; 7 bases line up with TRBD1. Germline CDR1 SGHTA, CDR2 FQGNSA. The CDR3 length is 14 residues. V lost 0 bases, J lost 8 bases, and 6 bases stayed unmatched. The chain's CDR3 is CASSLAQGMHGYTF. CDR3 nucleotide sequence: TGTGCCAGCAGCTTAGCACAGGGGATGCACGGCTACACCTTC.

This clone was seen only a few times. V is TRBV5-1 and J is TRBJ2-1; 9 nucleotides match TRBD2. Germline assignment: CDR1 SGHRS and CDR2 YFSETQ. The J segment lost 5 bases and the V segment lost 6 bases, leaving 6 bases of the junction unmatched. This CDR3 is built from 14 residues. The CDR3 nucleotides read TGCGCCAGCACCGCGGGAGGGCACGACAATGAGCAGTTCTTC. Its translation: CASTAGGHDNEQFF.

The chain combines TRBV5-1 with TRBJ1-2; D not resolved. The V end lost 0 bases, the J end lost 0 bases, and 9 bases lay between the germline ends. From germline, CDR1 is SGHRS and CDR2 YFSETQ. This CDR3 comprises 15 residues. The CDR3 DNA sequence: TGCGCCAGCAGCTTGGCTCGGAGTTCTAACTATGGCTACACCTTC. This translates into CASSLARSSNYGYTF.